These 32 T cell receptor beta chains originate from one sample sequenced in a study of blood T cell repertoires in COVID-19. The method was immunoSEQ multiplex PCR; TCRdb's version includes in-frame clones alone and lacks a portion of them. The table has 300,000 or so clones, over 70% seen once. The sample was peripheral blood. The source of these receptors is a woman in her forties or fifties with acute or convalescent COVID-19.

The chain employs TRBV11-2 and TRBJ1-1; D call uncertain. V was cut by 1 base and J by 0 bases, with 9 bases left in between. The CDR3 spans 15 residues. The germline V gene encodes CDR1 SGHAT and CDR2 FQNNGV. The CDR3: CASSLVTLMNTEAFF. The CDR3 DNA reads TGTGCCAGCAGCTTAGTTACGCTAATGAACACTGAAGCTTTCTTT.

The V and J genes are TRBV5-6 and TRBJ2-3, with 10 bases lining up with TRBD2. Germline loops: CDR1 SGHDT, CDR2 YYEEEE. The CDR3 has 16 amino acids. J gave up 2 bases and V 1 base, and 4 bases lay outside the gene matches. CDR3 region: CASSLQLAGYTDTQYF. The CDR3 DNA sequence: TGTGCCAGCAGCTTGCAACTAGCGGGGTACACAGATACGCAGTATTTT.

The V and J genes are TRBV6-2 or TRBV6-3 and TRBJ2-3, with D tentatively TRBD1 (6 bases). Deletions cut 2 bases from V and 3 bases from J, with 18 bases between. This CDR3 has 17 residues. CDR1 and CDR2 (germline): MNHEY, SVGEGT. CDR3 nucleotides: TGTGCCAGCAGTTACGTCCCTTGGCAGGGGTTTACAGATACGCAGTATTTT. This sequence encodes CASSYVPWQGFTDTQYF.

The V and J genes are TRBV7-9 and TRBJ2-7, with 13 positions matching TRBD2. Looked up from germline, CDR1 is SEHNR and CDR2 is FQNEAQ (reference sequence). The CDR3 loop spans 16 amino acids. Trimming cost V 5 bases and J 3 bases; bases outside gene matches: 7. CDR3 protein: CASSPLGLAGNYEQYF. CDR3 bases: TGTGCCAGCAGCCCCTTGGGACTAGCGGGGAACTACGAGCAGTACTTC.

The chain recombines TRBV18 with TRBJ2-1, with 12 bases lining up with TRBD2. The CDR3 is 16 residues long. V was pared by 3 bases and J by 7 bases, with 7 bases of the junction left unmatched. Germline lookup yields CDR1 KGHSH and CDR2 LQKENI. The CDR3: CASSPSSGRAVNEQFF. For the CDR3, the DNA is TGTGCCAGCTCACCGTCTAGCGGGAGGGCCGTGAATGAGCAGTTCTTC.

This chain links TRBV6-1 with TRBJ1-5, with a possible D match to TRBD1 (6 bases). Germline assignment: CDR1 MNHNS and CDR2 SASEGT. The CDR3 is made up of 15 amino acids. Trimming pared 2 bases from V and 5 bases from J, leaving 13 bases between. The CDR3 sequence is CASSETKGGYQPQHF. The DNA for the CDR3 is TGTGCCAGCAGTGAAACTAAAGGGGGATATCAGCCCCAGCATTTT.

This sequence joins TRBV5-1 and TRBJ2-3; a weak D match, TRBD1 (5 bases). Trimming pared 4 bases from V and 6 bases from J, leaving 12 bases between. CDR3 length: 13 residues. Per germline, CDR1 SGHRS and CDR2 YFSETQ. DNA of the CDR3: TGCGCCAGCAGCCGAGACAGTTCTGATACGCAGTATTTT. Its translation is CASSRDSSDTQYF.

This chain joins TRBV10-2 and TRBJ2-7; TRBD2 matches at 8 bases. This CDR3 contains 15 residues. With V trimmed by 6 bases and J by 3 bases, 10 bases remained unmatched. Germline CDR1 reads WSHSY; CDR2 reads SAAADI. The CDR3 region has the DNA TGCGCCAGCAGACCCGGGGCGGGGGGTATCTACGAGCAGTACGTC. Its protein product is CASRPGAGGIYEQYV.

Concerning this clone itself: The same CDR3 is also encoded by other DNA sequences in this sample. The chain combines TRBV24-1 with TRBJ1-5, with TRBD1 as a possible D gene (5 bases). Between the trimmed V and J ends, which lost 4 bases and 1 base, there was a span of 7 bases. The CDR3 runs 14 residues. Looked up from germline, CDR1 is KGHDR and CDR2 is SFDVKD. The CDR3 loop reads CATSEPGSNQPQHF. CDR3 nucleotide sequence: TGTGCCACCAGTGAGCCAGGGAGCAATCAGCCCCAGCATTTT.

V is TRBV5-8 and J is TRBJ1-3, with TRBD1 as a possible D gene (5 bases). This CDR3 spans 16 amino acids. Looked up from germline, CDR1 is SGHTS and CDR2 is YDEGEE. Trimming removed 2 bases at V and 0 bases at J, with 12 bases between. CDR3 bases: TGTGCCAGCAGCTTCCAGGGTTCCTCCTCTGGAAACACCATATATTTT. Its translation: CASSFQGSSSGNTIYF. Drawing the rest from reference TRBV5-8 and TRBJ1-3, the complete variable domain is EAGVTQSPTHLIKTRGQQATLRCSPISGHTSVYWYQQALGLGLQFLLWYDEGEERNRGNFPPRFSGRQFPNYSSELNVNALELEDSALYLCASSFQGSSSGNTIYFGEGSWLTVV.

This clone was recorded once. V gene TRBV7-9 combines with J gene TRBJ1-5; no reliable D call. The germline V gene encodes CDR1 SEHNR and CDR2 FQNEAQ (reference sequence). With 1 base removed from V and 0 bases from J, the gap between germline ends came to 7 bases. The CDR3 has 15 residues. The CDR3 reads CASSLGSDSNQPQHF. For the CDR3, the DNA is TGTGCCAGCAGCTTAGGGTCAGATAGCAATCAGCCCCAGCATTTT.

The chain carries TRBV5-1 and TRBJ1-2, with D possibly matching TRBD1 (6 bases). Germline CDR1 is SGHRS and CDR2 is YFSETQ. V was cut by 0 bases and J by 7 bases, with 13 bases left in between. CDR3 length: 14 residues. CDR3 region: CASSLAPGGSGYTF. CDR3 in DNA: TGCGCCAGCAGCTTGGCCCCGGGGGGCTCTGGCTACACCTTC.

This chain links TRBV7-3 with TRBJ2-1; D possibly corresponds to TRBD1 (5 bases). Trimming stripped 0 bases from V and 9 bases from J, with 18 bases between. The CDR3 consists of 16 residues. Germline values: CDR1 SGHTA, CDR2 FQGTGA. The DNA for the CDR3 is TGTGCCAGCAGCTTAACGGCTGCAGGGCCAATGGGTGAGCAGTTCTTC. It translates to CASSLTAAGPMGEQFF.

The rearrangement links TRBV7-9 to TRBJ2-3; a possible D gene is TRBD1 (6 bases). The CDR3 contains 15 residues. Germline CDR1 SEHNR, CDR2 FQNEAQ (reference sequence). The V end lost 2 bases, the J end lost 0 bases, and 9 bases lay between the germline ends. In nucleotides, the CDR3 is TGTGCCAGCAGCTTAACAGGGCAAAGCACAGATACGCAGTATTTT. Residues: CASSLTGQSTDTQYF.

The rearrangement joins TRBV5-4 to TRBJ1-1; D call uncertain. Trimming shortened V by 4 bases and J by 5 bases, and 15 bases separated the two germline ends. The germline gives CDR1 SGHNT, CDR2 YYREEE (reference sequence). The CDR3 loop spans 14 amino acids. The CDR3 DNA is TGTGCCAGCAGCCTCGGCGACGAGGAGACTGAAGCTTTCTTT. It translates to CASSLGDEETEAFF.

The V gene is TRBV5-1, the J gene TRBJ2-7; TRBD2 matches at 7 bases. The CDR3 sequence is 14 residues long. The germline V gene encodes CDR1 SGHRS and CDR2 YFSETQ. Losses at the gene ends were 5 bases for V and 2 bases for J; bases not matched to a gene: 7. Here the CDR3 DNA reads TGCGCCAGCAGGCTTGGGACTACCACCTACGAGCAGTACTTC. This sequence encodes CASRLGTTTYEQYF.

This rearrangement joins TRBV6-5 to TRBJ2-5; TRBD1 aligns across 9 bases. The V gene's germline CDR1 is MNHEY and CDR2 SVGAGI. This CDR3 is built from 14 residues. J was trimmed by 5 bases and V by 10 bases; bases with no gene match: 11. CDR3 in DNA: TGTGCCACTACCCCCGGACAGGGGAGGGAGACCCAGTACTTC. Protein sequence: CATTPGQGRETQYF.

J is TRBJ2-1 and V is TRBV7-2, with a tentative D call TRBD1 (6 bases). Trimming shortened V by 0 bases and J by 8 bases, and 11 bases separated the two germline ends. CDR1 and CDR2 (germline): SGHTA, FQGNSA. The CDR3 is made up of 14 amino acids. As DNA, the CDR3 is TGTGCCAGCAGCTTAGCTCAGGGGCTGGATGAGCAGTTCTTC. It codes for CASSLAQGLDEQFF.

This chain uses TRBV30 with TRBJ2-7; D unclear. The germline CDR1 and CDR2 sequences are GTSNPN and SVGIG (reference sequence). Trimming stripped 3 bases from V and 4 bases from J, with 13 bases between. CDR3 length: 13 amino acids. CDR3 in DNA: TGTGCCTGGAGAGCTGGTCCCTTGTACGAGCAGTACGTC. This sequence encodes CAWRAGPLYEQYV.

This clone appeared a single time. The V and J genes are TRBV5-4 and TRBJ2-3, with 9 bases fitting TRBD2. The CDR3 length is 15 residues. Trimming cost V 4 bases and J 2 bases; bases outside gene matches: 5. CDR1 SGHNT and CDR2 YYREEE come from the germline V gene (reference sequence). CDR3 DNA sequence: TGTGCCAGCAGCCGAGCGGGGGGCGACACAGATACGCAGTATTTT. It specifies CASSRAGGDTDTQYF.

Notes on this clone: Other DNA sequences in this specimen translate into the identical CDR3. The V and J genes are TRBV4-2 and TRBJ2-7, with 14 bases aligning to TRBD2. With V trimmed by 3 bases and J by 6 bases, 1 base remained unmatched. CDR1 LGHNA and CDR2 YNFKEQ come from the germline V gene. CDR3 size: 14 residues. Here the CDR3 reads CASSQGLAGAEQYF. In DNA, the CDR3 is TGTGCCAGCAGCCAGGGACTAGCGGGAGCCGAGCAGTACTTC.

This chain uses TRBV5-4 with TRBJ1-2; 8 bases line up with TRBD1. This CDR3 contains 13 residues. Per germline, CDR1 SGHNT and CDR2 YYREEE (reference sequence). Trimming cost V 5 bases and J 12 bases; bases outside gene matches: 12. Written as DNA, the CDR3 is TGTGCCAGCAGTCGGGACAGGCTGGAGGAGAACACCTTC. The encoded protein is CASSRDRLEENTF.

With regard to this clone: The germline gene is not matched at one end of the junction; a read error may be the cause. This sequence joins TRBV9 and TRBJ2-7; TRBD2 agrees at 11 bases. Germline V CDR1 and CDR2: SGDLS, YYNGEE. This CDR3 has 16 amino acids. The CDR3 here is CASSVASGRNSDEQYF. CDR3 sequence (DNA): TGTGCCAGCAGCGTAGCTAGCGGGAGGAACTCCGACGAGCAGTACTTC.

DNA of the CDR3: TGTGCCAGCTCACCCCAGGGGTATGAGCAGTTCTTC. This translates into CASSPQGYEQFF. The rearrangement joins TRBV18 to TRBJ2-1; tentatively, D is TRBD1 (6 bases). CDR1 KGHSH and CDR2 LQKENI come from the germline V gene. The germline V and J ends were trimmed by 3 bases and 8 bases, with 8 bases remaining between them. The CDR3 extends over 12 amino acids. The variable domain in full, with the rest retrieved from reference TRBV18 and TRBJ2-1, is NAGVMQNPRHLVRRRGQEARLRCSPMKGHSHVYWYRQLPEEGLKFMVYLQKENIIDESGMPKERFSAEFPKEGPSILRIQQVVRGDSAAYFCASSPQGYEQFFGPGTRLTVL.

This clone was detected a few times. The chain has TRBV19 and TRBJ2-1; 9 bases fit TRBD1. The ends lost 3 bases at V and 6 bases at J; junction bases unmatched: 9. Germline lookup yields CDR1 LNHDA and CDR2 SQIVND (reference sequence). This CDR3 has 16 amino acids. The CDR3 sequence: CASSMGPGQGINEQFF. In DNA form, the CDR3 reads TGTGCCAGTAGTATGGGCCCAGGACAGGGGATCAATGAGCAGTTCTTC.

The chain's CDR3 is CASSRMRGQGLDEQFF. DNA of the CDR3: TGCGCCAGCAGCCGAATGCGAGGACAGGGTCTCGATGAGCAGTTCTTC. V gene TRBV4-1 combines with J gene TRBJ2-1, with TRBD1 matching over 8 bases. The germline gives CDR1 MGHRA, CDR2 YSYEKL. V gave up 4 bases and J gave up 8 bases; unmatched junction bases: 13. CDR3 size: 16 residues.

The chain couples TRBV28 to TRBJ1-2; D may be TRBD1 (5 bases). The V end was cut by 5 bases, the J end by 2 bases, with 21 bases between. Looked up from germline, CDR1 is MDHEN and CDR2 is SYDVKM. The CDR3 loop spans 17 amino acids. The CDR3 DNA reads as TGTGCCAGCAGTCCAGAATTTGTGGGGGGAGAGAACTATGGCTACACCTTC. Encoded protein: CASSPEFVGGENYGYTF.

The V gene is TRBV9, the J gene TRBJ1-1; 7 bases match TRBD1. V dropped 0 bases and J dropped 3; count of bases not matched to a gene: 2. The germline gives CDR1 SGDLS, CDR2 YYNGEE. This CDR3 contains 14 residues. CDR3 sequence (DNA): TGTGCCAGCAGCGTAGGGGACAGCTACACTGAAGCTTTCTTT. Translating gives CASSVGDSYTEAFF.

The rearrangement links TRBV5-1 to TRBJ2-3, with TRBD2 matching 12 bases. V was pared by 4 bases and J by 0 bases, with 3 bases of the junction left unmatched. The CDR3 has 16 residues. Germline V gives CDR1 SGHRS, CDR2 YFSETQ. For the CDR3, the DNA is TGCGCCAGCAGCACCGGACTAGCGGGGAGCACAGATACGCAGTATTTT. It is translated as CASSTGLAGSTDTQYF. Drawing the rest from reference TRBV5-1 and TRBJ2-3, the complete variable domain is KAGVTQTPRYLIKTRGQQVTLSCSPISGHRSVSWYQQTPGQGLQFLFEYFSETQRNKGNFPGRFSGRQFSNSRSEMNVSTLELGDSALYLCASSTGLAGSTDTQYFGPGTRLTVL.

The CDR3 region has the DNA TGTGCCAGCAGCTTAGCGCCCGCGAGGGAAAAACTGTTTTTT. Translated: CASSLAPAREKLFF. V usage is TRBV7-9 and J usage is TRBJ1-4; D is undetermined. Trimming pared 0 bases from V and 8 bases from J, leaving 10 bases between. Looked up from germline, CDR1 is SEHNR and CDR2 is FQNEAQ (reference sequence). CDR3 length: 14 amino acids.

The V gene is TRBV19, the J gene TRBJ1-5, with TRBD1 matching 7 bases. Germline V gene data show CDR1 as LNHDA and CDR2 as SQIVND (reference sequence). The CDR3 is 14 residues long. The V gene end was trimmed by 3 bases and the J gene end by 6 bases; junction bases not matched to a gene: 5. The CDR3 sequence: CASSMGRGSQPQHF. CDR3 bases: TGTGCCAGTAGTATGGGCAGGGGGTCTCAGCCCCAGCATTTT. Full variable domain (rest looked up from reference TRBV19 and TRBJ1-5): DGGITQSPKYLFRKEGQNVTLSCEQNLNHDAMYWYRQDPGQGLRLIYYSQIVNDFQKGDIAEGYSVSREKKESFPLTVTSAQKNPTAFYLCASSMGRGSQPQHFGDGTRLSIL.

The V and J genes are TRBV6-6 and TRBJ1-3; maybe TRBD1 (6 bases). Trimming took off 7 bases at V and 4 bases at J, with 14 bases between the two ends. The CDR3 length is 14 residues. Germline V CDR1 and CDR2: MNHNY, SVGAGI (reference sequence). CDR3 nucleotides: TGTGCCAGCAATGGGCCAGGGGTAGGAAACACCATATATTTT. It is translated as CASNGPGVGNTIYF.